This T cell receptor beta chain was observed in a study of shared clonotypes between healthy human individuals. V was clipped by 1 base and J by 5 bases, with 6 bases between them. Germline V CDR1 and CDR2: SEHNR, FQNEAQ (reference sequence). The CDR3 consists of 13 residues. Study-level findings and limits: Clonotypes shared by all four sorted-subset donors had higher generation probabilities than non-shared clonotypes.

Each of the donors was a healthy adult who was HIV-negative and had not had a recent acute infection or vaccination. A split of CD4+ cells into CD45RA+ naive and CD45RA-negative memory subsets was performed. The data were produced by immunoSEQ multiplex PCR, yet TCRdb's version contains in-frame clones alone and is incomplete. This table holds about 1.5 million clones, roughly 98% found once. Worth noting for this clone: What it recognizes is unknown.

The J gene is TRBJ1-5, the V gene TRBV7-9; no firm D call. The clonotype was recovered from a man younger than 45 in good health. The sample taken for sequencing was naive CD4+ T cells sorted from blood. Subset in this sample: CD45RA+ positively selected. The CDR3 sequence is CASSLGLHQPQHF. In DNA, the CDR3 is TGTGCCAGCAGCTTAGGGTTACATCAGCCCCAGCATTTT.